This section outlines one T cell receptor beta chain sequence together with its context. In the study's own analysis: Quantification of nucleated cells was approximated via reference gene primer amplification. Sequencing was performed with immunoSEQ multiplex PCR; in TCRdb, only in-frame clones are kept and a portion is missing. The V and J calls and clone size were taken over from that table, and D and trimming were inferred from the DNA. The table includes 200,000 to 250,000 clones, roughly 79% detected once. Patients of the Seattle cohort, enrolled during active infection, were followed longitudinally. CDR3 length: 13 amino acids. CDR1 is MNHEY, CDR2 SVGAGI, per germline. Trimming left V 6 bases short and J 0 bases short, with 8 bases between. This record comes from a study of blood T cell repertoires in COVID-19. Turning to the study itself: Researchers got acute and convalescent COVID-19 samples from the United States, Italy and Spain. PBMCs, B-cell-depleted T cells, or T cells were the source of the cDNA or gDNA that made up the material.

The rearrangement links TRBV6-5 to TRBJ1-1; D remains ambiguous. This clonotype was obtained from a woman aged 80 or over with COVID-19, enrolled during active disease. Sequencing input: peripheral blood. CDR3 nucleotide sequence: TGTGCCAGCAGGCCTTACATGAACACTGAAGCTTTCTTT. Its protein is CASRPYMNTEAFF.